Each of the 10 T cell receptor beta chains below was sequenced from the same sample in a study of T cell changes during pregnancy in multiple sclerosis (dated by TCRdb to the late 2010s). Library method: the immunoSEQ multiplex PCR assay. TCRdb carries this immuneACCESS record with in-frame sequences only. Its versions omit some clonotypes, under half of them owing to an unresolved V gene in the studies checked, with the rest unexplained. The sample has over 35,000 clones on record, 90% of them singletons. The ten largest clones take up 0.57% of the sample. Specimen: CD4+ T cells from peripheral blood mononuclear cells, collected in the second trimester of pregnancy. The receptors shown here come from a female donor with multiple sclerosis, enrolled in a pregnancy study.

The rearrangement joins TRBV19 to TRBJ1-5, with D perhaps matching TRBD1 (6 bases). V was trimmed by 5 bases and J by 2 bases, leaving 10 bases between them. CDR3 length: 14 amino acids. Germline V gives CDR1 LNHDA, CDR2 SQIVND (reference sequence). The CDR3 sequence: CASSLSGGNQPQHF. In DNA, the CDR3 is TGTGCCAGTAGTTTGTCAGGGGGCAATCAGCCCCAGCATTTT.

CDR3 amino acids: CASSFNPLTGLDEQYF. The CDR3 bases are TGTGCCAGCAGCTTCAACCCCCTGACAGGGTTGGACGAGCAGTACTTC. V usage is TRBV11-3 and J usage is TRBJ2-7; 7 bases map to TRBD1. J lost 5 bases, V lost 3 bases, and 13 bases had no gene match. Germline values: CDR1 SGHNT, CDR2 YENEEA. The CDR3 is made up of 16 amino acids.

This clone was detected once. In DNA, the CDR3 is TGTGCCAGCAGGTTAACTAGCGGGAGTACGGATGAGCAGTTCTTC. This sequence encodes CASRLTSGSTDEQFF. The chain joins TRBV6-1 to TRBJ2-1; TRBD2 matches at 11 bases. The CDR3 is 15 residues long. Germline V gene data show CDR1 as MNHNS and CDR2 as SASEGT. With V trimmed by 6 bases and J by 8 bases, 9 bases remained unmatched.

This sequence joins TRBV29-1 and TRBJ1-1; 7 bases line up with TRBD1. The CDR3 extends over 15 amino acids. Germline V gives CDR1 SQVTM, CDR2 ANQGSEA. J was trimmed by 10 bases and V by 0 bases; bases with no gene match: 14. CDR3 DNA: TGCAGCGTTGAAGATCTCTACAGGGGCGCATATTTAGCTTTCTTT. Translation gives CSVEDLYRGAYLAFF.

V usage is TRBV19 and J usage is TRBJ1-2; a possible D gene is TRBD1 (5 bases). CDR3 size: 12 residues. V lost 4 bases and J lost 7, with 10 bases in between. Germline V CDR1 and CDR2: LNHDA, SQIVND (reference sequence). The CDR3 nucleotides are TGTGCCAGTAGTACAAGGGGTTCTGGCTACACCTTC. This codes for CASSTRGSGYTF.

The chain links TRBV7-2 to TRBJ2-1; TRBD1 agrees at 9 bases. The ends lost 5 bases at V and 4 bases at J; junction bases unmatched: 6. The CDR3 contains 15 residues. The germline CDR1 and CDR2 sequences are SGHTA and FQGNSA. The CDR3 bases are TGTGCCAGCAGCCAGGGGACAGGGCCGTACAATGAGCAGTTCTTC. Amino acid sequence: CASSQGTGPYNEQFF.

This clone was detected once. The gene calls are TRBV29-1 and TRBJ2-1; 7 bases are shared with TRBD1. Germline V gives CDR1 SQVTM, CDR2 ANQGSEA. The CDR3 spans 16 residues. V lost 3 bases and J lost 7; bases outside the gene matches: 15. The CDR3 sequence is CSVEPIYRGQRNEQFF. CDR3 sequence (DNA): TGCAGCGTTGAGCCGATTTATAGGGGGCAGAGGAATGAGCAGTTCTTC.

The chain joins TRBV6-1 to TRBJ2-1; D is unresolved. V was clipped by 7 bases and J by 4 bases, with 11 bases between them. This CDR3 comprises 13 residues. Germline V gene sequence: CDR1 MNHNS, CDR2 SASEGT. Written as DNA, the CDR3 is TGTGCCAGCATGGCAGGAACATACAATGAGCAGTTCTTC. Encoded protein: CASMAGTYNEQFF.

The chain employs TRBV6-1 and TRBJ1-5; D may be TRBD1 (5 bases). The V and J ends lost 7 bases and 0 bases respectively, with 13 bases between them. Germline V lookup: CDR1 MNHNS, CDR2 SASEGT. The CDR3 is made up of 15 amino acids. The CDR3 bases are TGTGCCAGCACCTTGGACACCCTTAGCAATCAGCCCCAGCATTTT. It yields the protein CASTLDTLSNQPQHF.

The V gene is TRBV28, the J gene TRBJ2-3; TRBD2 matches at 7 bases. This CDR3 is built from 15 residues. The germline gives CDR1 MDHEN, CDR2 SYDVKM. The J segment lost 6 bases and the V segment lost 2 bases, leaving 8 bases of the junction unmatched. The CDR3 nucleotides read TGTGCCAGCAGTTTAAGGCGGGAGTCTAGGGATACGCAGTATTTT. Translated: CASSLRRESRDTQYF.